Each of the 13 T cell receptor beta chains below was sequenced from the same sample in a study of blood T cell repertoires in COVID-19. Data came from immunoSEQ multiplex PCR; TCRdb stores just in-frame clones and leaves some out. The sample has 110,000 to 150,000 clones; approximately 78% are singletons. What was sequenced was peripheral blood. Receptor source: an elderly woman with acute or convalescent COVID-19.

The V gene is TRBV7-9, the J gene TRBJ1-1; D remains ambiguous. The length of the CDR3 is 15 residues. Germline V gene lookup returns CDR1 SEHNR and CDR2 FQNEAQ (reference sequence). Between the trimmed V and J ends, which lost 5 bases and 6 bases, there was a span of 19 bases. The DNA for the CDR3 is TGTGCCAGCAGCCGTGCCGGAAGGGCGGGATCTGAAGCTTTCTTT. It specifies CASSRAGRAGSEAFF.

The chain has TRBV6-5 and TRBJ2-2; 8 bases line up with TRBD2. The CDR3 is 15 amino acids. Germline loops: CDR1 MNHEY, CDR2 SVGAGI. With V trimmed by 2 bases and J by 5 bases, 4 bases remained unmatched. Here the CDR3 reads CASSYNGRGTGELFF. DNA for the CDR3: TGTGCCAGCAGTTACAACGGGAGGGGTACCGGGGAGCTGTTTTTT.

The chain recombines TRBV4-2 with TRBJ2-3; no clear D. The CDR3 contains 12 residues. V was shortened by 0 bases and J by 6 bases, with 4 bases between the two germline ends. Germline-derived CDR1 and CDR2 are LGHNA and YNFKEQ. The CDR3 DNA reads as TGTGCCAGCAGCCAAGAACGGGATACGCAGTATTTT. This codes for CASSQERDTQYF.

The V gene is TRBV6-6, the J gene TRBJ2-1, with 9 bases matching TRBD1. The CDR3 has 14 amino acids. The trim removed 9 bases at V and 6 bases at J, leaving 9 bases unmatched. The V gene's germline CDR1 is MNHNY and CDR2 SVGAGI (reference sequence). The DNA for the CDR3 is TGTGCCAGTTTGCGGGGACAGGGTATCAATGAGCAGTTCTTC. It codes for CASLRGQGINEQFF.

The chain recombines TRBV18 with TRBJ2-1, with 7 bases fitting TRBD1. This CDR3 contains 16 residues. V gave up 3 bases and J gave up 0 bases; unmatched junction bases: 5. Germline loops: CDR1 KGHSH, CDR2 LQKENI. The CDR3 nucleotides are TGTGCCAGCTCACCGACAGGGTCCAGCTCCTACAATGAGCAGTTCTTC. This encodes CASSPTGSSSYNEQFF.

In this sample, this clone turned up a few times. The V gene is TRBV5-1, the J gene TRBJ2-1; TRBD2 matches at 12 bases. The CDR3 sequence is 18 residues long. Germline CDR1 is SGHRS and CDR2 is YFSETQ. Unmatched junction bases numbered 7, after V lost 3 bases and J lost 0 bases. The DNA of the CDR3 is TGCGCCAGCAGCTGGGGACTAGCGGGCCCGAGCTCCTACAATGAGCAGTTCTTC. Encoded protein: CASSWGLAGPSSYNEQFF. The whole variable domain, remainder taken from reference TRBV5-1 and TRBJ2-1, is KAGVTQTPRYLIKTRGQQVTLSCSPISGHRSVSWYQQTPGQGLQFLFEYFSETQRNKGNFPGRFSGRQFSNSRSEMNVSTLELGDSALYLCASSWGLAGPSSYNEQFFGPGTRLTVL.

This chain uses TRBV4-1 with TRBJ1-5, with D perhaps TRBD1 (5 bases). The CDR3 has 14 amino acids. Germline loops: CDR1 MGHRA, CDR2 YSYEKL. V gave up 1 base and J gave up 9 bases, with 13 bases separating them. Here the CDR3 reads CASSQGVVQAPQHF. DNA for the CDR3: TGCGCCAGCAGCCAAGGGGTCGTACAGGCGCCCCAGCATTTT.

The chain couples TRBV19 to TRBJ1-2; the D gene is possibly TRBD1 (6 bases). The germline V and J ends were trimmed by 2 bases and 5 bases, with 12 bases remaining between them. The CDR3 is made up of 14 amino acids. Germline V gene sequence: CDR1 LNHDA, CDR2 SQIVND (reference sequence). The CDR3 region has the DNA TGTGCCAGTAGTATAAGTAGGACAGCTTATGGCTACACCTTC. It specifies CASSISRTAYGYTF.

V usage is TRBV19 and J usage is TRBJ2-7, with D perhaps TRBD2 (6 bases). Germline V gene data show CDR1 as LNHDA and CDR2 as SQIVND (reference sequence). The V gene lost 9 bases and the J gene lost 6 bases, with 21 bases spanning the gap. The CDR3 contains 14 residues. CDR3 nucleotide sequence: TGTGCCAGCCGGGGGTTACCGAGACCCGGCGAGCAGTACTTC. Protein: CASRGLPRPGEQYF.

V usage is TRBV2 and J usage is TRBJ2-3, with 7 bases fitting TRBD1. The CDR3 runs to 15 residues. The junction had 11 bases not matched to a gene; V was cut back by 4 bases and J by 7 bases. Germline loops: CDR1 SNHLY, CDR2 FYNNEI. CDR3: CASSVLGGQINTQYF. DNA of the CDR3: TGTGCCAGCAGTGTCCTAGGGGGCCAGATTAATACGCAGTATTTT.

DNA for the CDR3: TGTGCCAGTAGTACCCGGGACAGGTCTAATGAGCAGTTCTTC. This translates into CASSTRDRSNEQFF. The gene calls are TRBV19 and TRBJ2-1; TRBD1 agrees at 8 bases. CDR3 length equals 14 residues. Per germline, CDR1 LNHDA and CDR2 SQIVND (reference sequence). Trimming cost V 4 bases and J 7 bases; bases outside gene matches: 6.

The genes are TRBV18 and TRBJ1-4; 7 bases are shared with TRBD1. The CDR3 contains 16 residues. Germline assignment: CDR1 KGHSH and CDR2 LQKENI. With 4 bases clipped from V and 4 bases from J, the junction kept 9 bases outside the gene matches. The CDR3 DNA reads TGTGCCAGCTCACTTACAACCGGGACAGATAATGAAAAACTGTTTTTT. Its protein product is CASSLTTGTDNEKLFF.

The chain recombines TRBV10-2 with TRBJ2-7; possibly TRBD2 for D (7 bases). Per germline, CDR1 WSHSY and CDR2 SAAADI. The V end lost 10 bases, the J end lost 4 bases, and 20 bases lay between the germline ends. CDR3 length equals 14 residues. The CDR3 loop reads CANTPGGRGYEQYF. CDR3 in DNA: TGCGCCAACACTCCCGGGGGGCGTGGATACGAGCAGTACTTC.